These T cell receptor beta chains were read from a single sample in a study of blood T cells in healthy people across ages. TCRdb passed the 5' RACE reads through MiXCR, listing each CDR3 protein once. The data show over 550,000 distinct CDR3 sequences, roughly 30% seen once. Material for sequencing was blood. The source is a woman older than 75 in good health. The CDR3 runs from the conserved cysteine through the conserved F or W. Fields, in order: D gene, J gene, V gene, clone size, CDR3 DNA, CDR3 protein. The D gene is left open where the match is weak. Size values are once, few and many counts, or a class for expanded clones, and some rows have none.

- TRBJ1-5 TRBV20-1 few TGCAGTGCTAGTCAGGGTACGAGGCTTCAGCCCCAGCATTTT CSASQGTRLQPQHF
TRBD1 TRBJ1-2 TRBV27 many TGTGCCAGCAGACCCAGGACAGGGGGCAACTATGGCTACACCTTC CASRPRTGGNYGYTF
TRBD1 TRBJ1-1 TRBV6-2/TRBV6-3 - TGTGTCAGCAGTGACGACAGGGCCCCGGAGGGCACTGAAGCTTTCTTT CVSSDDRAPEGTEAFF
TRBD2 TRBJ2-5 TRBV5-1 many TGCGCCAGCAGCTTGGCCGGGGGACTACAGCAAGAGACCCAGTACTTC CASSLAGGLQQETQYF
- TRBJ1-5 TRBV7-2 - TGTGCCAGCAGCTTGGGGGGCCTCGGCTCCAATCAGCCCCAGCATTTT CASSLGGLGSNQPQHF
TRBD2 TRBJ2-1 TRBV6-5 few TGTGCCAGCACCGGGGGGGAGGGGCCCTACAATGAGCAGTTCTTC CASTGGEGPYNEQFF
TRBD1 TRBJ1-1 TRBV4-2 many TGTGCCAGCAGCCCGATCGGGACAGGGGGGTTCATGAACACTGAAGCTTTCTTT CASSPIGTGGFMNTEAFF
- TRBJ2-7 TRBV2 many TGTGCCAGCAGTGTATGGCGGGTCTCCTACGAGCAGTACTTC CASSVWRVSYEQYF
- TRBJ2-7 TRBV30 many TGTGCCTGGAGTGCCAGAAGGGGGGACGAGCAGTACTTC CAWSARRGDEQYF
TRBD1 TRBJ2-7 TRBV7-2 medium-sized TGTGCCAGCAGCCCGGACAGGGGGTCCGAGCAGTACTTC CASSPDRGSEQYF
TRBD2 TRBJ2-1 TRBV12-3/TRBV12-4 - TGTGCCAGCAGAGCCAGCGGGGGTGAGCAGTTCTTC CASRASGGEQFF
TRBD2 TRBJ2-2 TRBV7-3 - TGTGCCAGCAGCCAAAGACTAGCGGGGGCTAACACCGGGGAGCTGTTTTTT CASSQRLAGANTGELFF
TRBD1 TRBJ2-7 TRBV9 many TGTGCCAGCACCCCAGGGCCCGGACAGGTCTCCTACGAGCAGTACTTC CASTPGPGQVSYEQYF
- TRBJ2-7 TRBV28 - TGTGCCAGCAACCCTAGACTTAGCGGAAACAATGAGCAGTACTTC CASNPRLSGNNEQYF
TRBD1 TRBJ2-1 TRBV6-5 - TGTGCCAGCAGGCCCAGGACAGGGGTCCTAGGGGAGCAGTTCTTC CASRPRTGVLGEQFF
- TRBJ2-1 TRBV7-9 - TGTGCCAGCAGCAAAGGGGCAGACAATGAGCAGTTCTTC CASSKGADNEQFF
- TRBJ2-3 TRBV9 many TGTGCCAGCAGCGAGGTCGTAGATACGCAGTATTTT CASSEVVDTQYF
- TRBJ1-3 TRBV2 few TGTGCCAGCAGTGAGCAAGCCATTACTGGAAACACCATATATTTT CASSEQAITGNTIYF
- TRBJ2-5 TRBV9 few TGTGCCAGCAGCGTAGGAGGGGAGCTCCAGCAGTACTTC CASSVGGELQQYF
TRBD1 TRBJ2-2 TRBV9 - TGTGCCAGCAGCGTAGTGGTAGGGGGCGCGAACACCGGGGAGCTGTTTTTT CASSVVVGGANTGELFF
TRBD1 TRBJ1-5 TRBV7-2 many TGTGCCAGCAGCGGACAGGGTTTCGGCAATCAGCCCCAGCATTTT CASSGQGFGNQPQHF
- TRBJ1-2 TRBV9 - TGTGCCAGCAGCCGCTCCCATGGCTACACCTTC CASSRSHGYTF
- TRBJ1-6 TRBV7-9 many TGTGCCAGCAGCTTAGCTATTGACTACTCCTATAATTCACCCCTCCACTTT CASSLAIDYSYNSPLHF
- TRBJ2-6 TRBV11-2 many TGTGCCAGCAGCATGTCACGGGGGGCCAACGTCCTGACTTTC CASSMSRGANVLTF
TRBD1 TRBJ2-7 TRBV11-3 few TGTGCCAGCAGCTTTCGAGGACAGGACTACGAGCAGTACTTC CASSFRGQDYEQYF
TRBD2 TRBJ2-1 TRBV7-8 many TGTGCCAGCAGCTTTTACAGCGGGGGGGCTAACAATGAGCAGTTCTTC CASSFYSGGANNEQFF
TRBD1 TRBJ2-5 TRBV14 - TGTGCCAGCAGCCAAGATTTAGGACAGGGTAACAATGAGCAGTACTTC CASSQDLGQGNNEQYF
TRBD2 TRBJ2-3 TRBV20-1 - TGCAGTGCTAGCCTCGGACTAGCTAACACAGATACGCAGTATTTT CSASLGLANTDTQYF
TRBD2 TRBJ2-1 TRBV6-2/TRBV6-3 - TGTGCCAGCAGCTCCCCATATAACGGGGGGAGCTCCTACAATGAGCAGTTCTTC CASSSPYNGGSSYNEQFF
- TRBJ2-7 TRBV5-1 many TGCGCCAGCACGGGGCTTAATTACGAGCAGTACTTC CASTGLNYEQYF
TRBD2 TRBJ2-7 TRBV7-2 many TGTGCCAGCAGCTTAAGATGGAGGGGACTAGCGGGGGGGCTGTACGAGCAGTACTTC CASSLRWRGLAGGLYEQYF
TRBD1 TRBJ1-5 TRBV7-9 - TGTGCCAGCAGTGATACAGGGGATCAGCCCCAGCATTTT CASSDTGDQPQHF
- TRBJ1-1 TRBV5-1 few TGCGCCAGCAGCCCGGGGACGGGGTACGACACTGAAGCTTTCTTT CASSPGTGYDTEAFF
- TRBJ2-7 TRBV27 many TGTGCCAGCAGTTCCCGGGGCCCCCGGACTTCGTACTTC CASSSRGPRTSYF
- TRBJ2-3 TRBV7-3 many TGTGCCAGCAGCTTAGGGGACTGGGGGACAGATACGCAGTATTTT CASSLGDWGTDTQYF
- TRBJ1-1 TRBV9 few TGTGCCAGCAGCGTAGCCAGGAACACTGAAGCTTTCTTT CASSVARNTEAFF
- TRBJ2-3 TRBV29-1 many TGCAGCGTTGAAGTGTCGGGGGCAGATACGCAGTATTTT CSVEVSGADTQYF
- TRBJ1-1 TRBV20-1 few TGCAGTGCTAGAGTCCTCCCGGACACTGAAGCTTTCTTT CSARVLPDTEAFF
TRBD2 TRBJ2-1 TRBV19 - TGTGCCAGTAGTAAGGGAGCGGGGCCGGGAGATGAGCAGTTCTTC CASSKGAGPGDEQFF
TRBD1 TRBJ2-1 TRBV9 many TGTGCCAGCAGCGTAGCTGGGACAGGGTACAATGAGCAGTTCTTC CASSVAGTGYNEQFF
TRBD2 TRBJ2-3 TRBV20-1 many TGCAGTGCTAGAGATTATACGGGGGGGAGGGCAGATACGCAGTATTTT CSARDYTGGRADTQYF
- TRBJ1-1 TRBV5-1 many TGCGCCAGCAGCTTGACAGGGAGGGACACTGAAGCTTTCTTT CASSLTGRDTEAFF
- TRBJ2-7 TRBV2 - TGTGCCAGCAGTGGGCCAGGGGCAGGAGGCGAGCAGTACTTC CASSGPGAGGEQYF
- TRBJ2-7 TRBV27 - TGTGCCAGCAGTTCCCCCAGCGTTCCCACAGGGTTCAACGAGCAGTACTTC CASSSPSVPTGFNEQYF
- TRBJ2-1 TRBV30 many TGTGCCTGGATGGCAGGGGAAACCTACAACGAGCAGTTCTTC CAWMAGETYNEQFF
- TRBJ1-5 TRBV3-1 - TGTGCCAGCAGCCAAGATACCTGGGGACTCAATCAGCCCCAGCATTTT CASSQDTWGLNQPQHF
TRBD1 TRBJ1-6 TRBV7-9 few TGTGCCAGCAGCCCGGGACAGATACCGAGCTCCTATAATTCACCCCTCCACTTT CASSPGQIPSSYNSPLHF
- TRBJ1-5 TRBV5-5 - TGTGCCAGCAGCTTGGGGGGGGAGGGTGTTCCCAATCAGCCCCAGCATTTT CASSLGGEGVPNQPQHF
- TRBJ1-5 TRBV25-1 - TGTGCCAGCAGTGCCTTGGGGGGGGAGGACGACAATCAGCCCCAGCATTTT CASSALGGEDDNQPQHF
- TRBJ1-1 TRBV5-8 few TGTGCCAGCAGCTTGGGGTACTCGGCCCAATTGGAAGCTTTCTTT CASSLGYSAQLEAFF
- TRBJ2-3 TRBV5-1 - TGCGCCATTAGGGACACGGCCACGAATACGCAGTATTTT CAIRDTATNTQYF
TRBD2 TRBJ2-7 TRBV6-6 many TGTGCCAGCAGTTGGGAGACTAGCGGAAACCACGAGCAGTACTTC CASSWETSGNHEQYF
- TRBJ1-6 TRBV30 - TGTGCCTGGACCGTATCGGATGGTTCACCCCTCCACTTT CAWTVSDGSPLHF
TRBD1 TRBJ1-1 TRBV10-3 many TGTGCCATCAGATCGGACAGGGGGCTGAAAGCTTTCTTT CAIRSDRGLKAFF
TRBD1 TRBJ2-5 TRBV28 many TGTGCCAGCAGTCATCCCGGGACAGGGGGCTTGGGGACCCAGTACTTC CASSHPGTGGLGTQYF
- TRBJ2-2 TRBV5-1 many TGCGCCAGCTGTCGGGACACCACCCTGGGTACCGGGGAGCTGTTTTTT CASCRDTTLGTGELFF
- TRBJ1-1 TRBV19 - TGTGCCAGTAGTACAGGGGATGGTAGGAACACTGAAGCTTTCTTT CASSTGDGRNTEAFF
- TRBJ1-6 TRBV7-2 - TGTGCCAGCAGCCTAGGGGAGGGACATAATTCACCCCTCCACTTT CASSLGEGHNSPLHF
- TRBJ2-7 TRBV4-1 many TGCGCCAGCAGCCAACGAGACGGGACCTACGAGCAGTACTTC CASSQRDGTYEQYF